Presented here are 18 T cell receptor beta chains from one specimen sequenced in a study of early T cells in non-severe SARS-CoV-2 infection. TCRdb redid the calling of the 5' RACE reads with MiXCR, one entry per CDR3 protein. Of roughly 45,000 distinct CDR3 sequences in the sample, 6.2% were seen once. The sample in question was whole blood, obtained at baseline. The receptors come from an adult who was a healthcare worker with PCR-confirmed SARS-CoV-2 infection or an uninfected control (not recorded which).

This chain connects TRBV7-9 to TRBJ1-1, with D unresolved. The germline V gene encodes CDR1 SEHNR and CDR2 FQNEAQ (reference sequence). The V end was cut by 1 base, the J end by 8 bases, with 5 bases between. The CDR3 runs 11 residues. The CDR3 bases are TGTGCCAGCAGCTTAGATAGGGAAGCTTTCTTT. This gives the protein CASSLDREAFF.

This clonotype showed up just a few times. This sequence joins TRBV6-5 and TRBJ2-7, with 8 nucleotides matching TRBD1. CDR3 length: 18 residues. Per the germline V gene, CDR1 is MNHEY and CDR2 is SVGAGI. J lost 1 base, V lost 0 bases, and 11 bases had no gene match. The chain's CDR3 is CASSYSPSPGQESYEQYF. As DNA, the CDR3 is TGTGCCAGCAGTTACTCGCCCTCTCCGGGACAGGAGTCCTACGAGCAGTACTTC.

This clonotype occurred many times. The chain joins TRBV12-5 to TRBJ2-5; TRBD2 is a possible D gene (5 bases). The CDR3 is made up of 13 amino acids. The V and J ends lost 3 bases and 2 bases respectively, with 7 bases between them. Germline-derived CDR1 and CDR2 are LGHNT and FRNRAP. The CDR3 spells CASGFGIQETQYF. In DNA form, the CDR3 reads TGTGCTAGTGGTTTCGGGATACAAGAGACCCAGTACTTC.

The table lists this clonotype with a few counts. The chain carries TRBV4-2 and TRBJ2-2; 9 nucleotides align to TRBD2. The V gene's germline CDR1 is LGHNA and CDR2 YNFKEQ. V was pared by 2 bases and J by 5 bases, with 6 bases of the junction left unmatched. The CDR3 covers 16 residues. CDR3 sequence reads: CASSQTGTSLTGELFF. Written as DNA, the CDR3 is TGTGCCAGCAGCCAAACGGGGACTAGCTTGACCGGGGAGCTGTTTTTT.

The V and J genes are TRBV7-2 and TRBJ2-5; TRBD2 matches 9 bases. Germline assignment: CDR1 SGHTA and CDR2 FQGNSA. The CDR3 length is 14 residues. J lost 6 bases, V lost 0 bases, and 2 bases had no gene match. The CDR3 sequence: CASSLAAGGKTQYF. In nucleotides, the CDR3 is TGTGCCAGCAGCTTAGCAGCGGGAGGAAAGACCCAGTACTTC.

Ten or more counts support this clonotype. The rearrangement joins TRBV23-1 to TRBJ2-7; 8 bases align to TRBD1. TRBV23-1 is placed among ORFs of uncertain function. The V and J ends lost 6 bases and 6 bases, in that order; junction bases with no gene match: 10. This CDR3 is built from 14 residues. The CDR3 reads CASRHTYDRGEQYF. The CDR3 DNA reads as TGCGCCAGCAGACACACATATGACAGGGGCGAGCAGTACTTC.

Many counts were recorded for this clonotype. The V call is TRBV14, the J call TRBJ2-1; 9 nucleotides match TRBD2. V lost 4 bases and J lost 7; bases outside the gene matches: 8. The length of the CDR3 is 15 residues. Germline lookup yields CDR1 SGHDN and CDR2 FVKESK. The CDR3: CASSREAGGPNEQFF. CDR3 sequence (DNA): TGTGCCAGCAGCCGAGAAGCGGGAGGCCCTAATGAGCAGTTCTTC. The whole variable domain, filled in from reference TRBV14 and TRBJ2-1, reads EAGVTQFPSHSVIEKGQTVTLRCDPISGHDNLYWYRRVMGKEIKFLLHFVKESKQDESGMPNNRFLAERTGGTYSTLKVQPAELEDSGVYFCASSREAGGPNEQFFGPGTRLTVL.

This chain's CDR3 is CASSYLLAGGNEQFF. CDR3 nucleotide sequence: TGTGCCAGCAGCTATCTACTAGCGGGAGGCAACGAGCAGTTCTTC. The rearrangement uses TRBV5-6 and TRBJ2-1, with TRBD2 identical over 12 bases. Germline V gene sequence: CDR1 SGHDT, CDR2 YYEEEE. Losses at the gene ends were 3 bases for V and 10 bases for J; bases not matched to a gene: 8. The CDR3 runs 15 residues.

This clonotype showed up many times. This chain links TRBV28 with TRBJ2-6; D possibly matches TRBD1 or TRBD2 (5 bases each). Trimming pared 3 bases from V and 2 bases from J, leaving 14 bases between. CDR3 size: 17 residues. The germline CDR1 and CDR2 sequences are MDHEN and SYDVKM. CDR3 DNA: TGTGCCAGCAGTTTTCCCCAGGGAGTCCCTGGGGCCAACGTCCTGACTTTC. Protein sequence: CASSFPQGVPGANVLTF.

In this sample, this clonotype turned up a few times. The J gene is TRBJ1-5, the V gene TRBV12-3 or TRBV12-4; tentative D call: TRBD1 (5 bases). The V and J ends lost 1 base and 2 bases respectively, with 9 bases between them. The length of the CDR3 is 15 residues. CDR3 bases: TGTGCCAGCAGTTTAGGGGGGTACGGCAATCAGCCCCAGCATTTT. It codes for CASSLGGYGNQPQHF.

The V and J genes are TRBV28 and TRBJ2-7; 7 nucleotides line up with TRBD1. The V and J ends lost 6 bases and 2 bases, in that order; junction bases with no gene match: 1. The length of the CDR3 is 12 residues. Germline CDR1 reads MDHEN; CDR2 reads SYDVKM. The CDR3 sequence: CASRTGPYEQYF. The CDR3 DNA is TGTGCCAGCAGGACAGGGCCCTACGAGCAGTACTTC.

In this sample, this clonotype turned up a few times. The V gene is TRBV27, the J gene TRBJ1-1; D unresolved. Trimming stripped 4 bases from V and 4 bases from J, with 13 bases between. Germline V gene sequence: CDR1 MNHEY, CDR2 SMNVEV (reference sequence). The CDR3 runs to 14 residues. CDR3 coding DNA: TGTGCCAGCAGTTCATCAGGACGGAGCACTGAAGCTTTCTTT. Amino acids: CASSSSGRSTEAFF.

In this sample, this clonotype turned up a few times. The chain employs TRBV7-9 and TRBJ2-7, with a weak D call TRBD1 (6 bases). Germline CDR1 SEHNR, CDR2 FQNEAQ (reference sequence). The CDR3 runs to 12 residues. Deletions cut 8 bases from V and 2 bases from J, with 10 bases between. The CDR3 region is CASGRTAYEQYF. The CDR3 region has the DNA TGTGCCAGCGGCCGGACAGCCTACGAGCAGTACTTC. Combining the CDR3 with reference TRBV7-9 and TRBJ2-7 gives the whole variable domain DTGVSQNPRHKITKRGQNVTFRCDPISEHNRLYWYRQTLGQGPEFLTYFQNEAQLEKSRLLSDRFSAERPKGSFSTLEIQRTEQGDSAMYLCASGRTAYEQYFGPGTRLTVT.

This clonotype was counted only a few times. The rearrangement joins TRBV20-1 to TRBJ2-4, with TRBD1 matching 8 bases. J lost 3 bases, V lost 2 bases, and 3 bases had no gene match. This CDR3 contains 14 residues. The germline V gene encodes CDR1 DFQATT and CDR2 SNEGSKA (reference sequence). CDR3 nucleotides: TGCAGTGCTAGACAGGGGGCGGGCAAAAACATTCAGTACTTC. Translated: CSARQGAGKNIQYF.

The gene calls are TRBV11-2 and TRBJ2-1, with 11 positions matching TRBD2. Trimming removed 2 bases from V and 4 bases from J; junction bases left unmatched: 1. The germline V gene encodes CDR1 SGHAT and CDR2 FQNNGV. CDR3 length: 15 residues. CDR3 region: CASSLRTSGYNEQFF. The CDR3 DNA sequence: TGTGCCAGCAGCTTACGGACTAGCGGGTACAATGAGCAGTTCTTC.

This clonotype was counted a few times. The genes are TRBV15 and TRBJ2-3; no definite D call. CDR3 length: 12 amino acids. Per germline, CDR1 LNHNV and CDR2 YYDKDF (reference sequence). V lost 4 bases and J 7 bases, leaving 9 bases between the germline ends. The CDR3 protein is CATSKEGHTQYF. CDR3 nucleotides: TGTGCCACCAGCAAAGAAGGGCATACGCAGTATTTT.

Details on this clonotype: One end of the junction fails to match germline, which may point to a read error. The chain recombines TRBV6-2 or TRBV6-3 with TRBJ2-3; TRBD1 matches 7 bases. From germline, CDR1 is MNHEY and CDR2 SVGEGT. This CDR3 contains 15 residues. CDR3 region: CVSSYGDRLTDTQYF. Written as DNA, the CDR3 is TGTGTCAGCAGTTATGGGGACAGACTCACAGATACGCAGTATTTT.

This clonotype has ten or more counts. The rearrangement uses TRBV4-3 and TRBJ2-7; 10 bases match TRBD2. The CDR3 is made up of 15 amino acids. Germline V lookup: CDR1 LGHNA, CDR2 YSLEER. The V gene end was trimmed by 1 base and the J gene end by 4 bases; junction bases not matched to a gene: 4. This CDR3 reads CASSQGFSGRYEQYF. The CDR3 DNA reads TGCGCCAGCAGCCAAGGTTTTAGCGGGAGGTACGAGCAGTACTTC.